This T cell receptor beta chain was identified in a study of T cell repertoires in cytomegalovirus infection. This clonotype was detected many times. Its matching antigen is unknown. A single record per CDR3 protein comes from TCRdb applying MiXCR to the reads. Of approximately 280,000 distinct CDR3 sequences in the sample, 20% to 25% were seen once. The input for sequencing was cultured PBMCs, taken from culture after CMV antigen stimulation. The sequence derives from a human donor in good health (CMV status not recorded). Some clones in this sample may be carry-over from other donors' samples.

The DNA for the CDR3 is TGTGCCAGCAGCTTAGTTGGCGGACGAATAGGTGCAGATACGCAGTATTTT. Its translation: CASSLVGGRIGADTQYF. This chain connects TRBV7-2 to TRBJ2-3; D not resolved. This CDR3 is built from 17 residues. From germline, CDR1 is SGHTA and CDR2 FQGNSA. The V gene lost 1 base and the J gene lost 4 bases, with 18 bases spanning the gap.